This TCR beta chain is drawn from a study of blood T cell repertoires in COVID-19. In the study overall: Samples of COVID-19 (acute and convalescent) were obtained from the United States, Italy and Spain.

TCRdb keeps only in-frame clones here, not all; method: immunoSEQ multiplex PCR. Of around 300,000 clones detected, 85% to 90% appear once; the ten largest clones hold roughly 5.9%. Per germline, CDR1 LNHNV and CDR2 YYDKDF (reference sequence). Deletions cut 1 base from V and 2 bases from J, with 6 bases between. The CDR3 loop spans 13 amino acids. The sample comprised peripheral blood. This chain links TRBV15 with TRBJ2-7; D possibly corresponds to TRBD2 (5 bases). The TCR comes from a woman aged 50 to 60 with COVID-19, enrolled during active disease. The CDR3 region has the DNA TGTGCCACCAGCAGAGGGAGGACCTACGAGCAGTACTTC. This encodes CATSRGRTYEQYF.